The sequence of this T cell receptor beta chain was determined in a study of blood T cell dynamics during melanoma immunotherapy. Background on the study: Patients with metastatic melanoma got pembrolizumab or nivolumab-ipilimumab as first-line care.

The CDR3 extends over 14 amino acids. Time point given: pre-treatment baseline. Data came from immunoSEQ multiplex PCR; TCRdb stores just in-frame clones and leaves some out. The sample lists around 14,000 clones, around 85% occurring once. The receptor was isolated from a human donor with melanoma. The gene calls are TRBV21-1 and TRBJ2-5; the DNA was not used to check the table's D call, TRBD1. TRBV21-1 constitutes a pseudogene. Here the sequenced sample was blood, taken from a patient treated with checkpoint blockade. The CDR3 DNA is TGTGCCAGCACCCAAGACAGGTTCCAAGAGACCCAGTACTTC. The encoded protein is CASTQDRFQETQYF.